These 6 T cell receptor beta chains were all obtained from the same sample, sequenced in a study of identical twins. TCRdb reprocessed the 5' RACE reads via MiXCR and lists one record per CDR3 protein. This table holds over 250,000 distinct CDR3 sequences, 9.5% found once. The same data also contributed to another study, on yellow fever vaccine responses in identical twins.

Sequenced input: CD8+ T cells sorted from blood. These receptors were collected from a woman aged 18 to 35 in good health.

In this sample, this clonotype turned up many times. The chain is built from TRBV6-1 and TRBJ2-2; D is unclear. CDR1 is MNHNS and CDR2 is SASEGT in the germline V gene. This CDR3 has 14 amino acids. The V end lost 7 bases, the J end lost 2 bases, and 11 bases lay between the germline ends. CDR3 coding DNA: TGTGCCAGCATGATCTCTCCAAACACCGGGGAGCTGTTTTTT. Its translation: CASMISPNTGELFF.

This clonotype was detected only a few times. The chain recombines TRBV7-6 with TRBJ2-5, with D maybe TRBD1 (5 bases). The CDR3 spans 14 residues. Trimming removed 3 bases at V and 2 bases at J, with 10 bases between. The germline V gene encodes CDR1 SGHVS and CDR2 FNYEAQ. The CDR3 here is CASSFPDTQETQYF. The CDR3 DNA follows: TGTGCCAGCAGCTTCCCGGACACTCAAGAGACCCAGTACTTC.

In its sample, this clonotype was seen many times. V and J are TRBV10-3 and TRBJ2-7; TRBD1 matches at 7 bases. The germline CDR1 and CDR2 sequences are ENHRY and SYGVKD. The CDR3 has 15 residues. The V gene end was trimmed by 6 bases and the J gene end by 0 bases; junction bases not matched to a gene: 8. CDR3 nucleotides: TGTGCCATCAGGGACGACAGGGAACCCTCCTACGAGCAGTACTTC. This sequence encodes CAIRDDREPSYEQYF.

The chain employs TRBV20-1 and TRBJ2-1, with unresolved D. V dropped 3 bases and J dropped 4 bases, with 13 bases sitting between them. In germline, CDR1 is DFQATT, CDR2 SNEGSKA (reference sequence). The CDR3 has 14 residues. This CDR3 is CSARLPQEYNEQFF. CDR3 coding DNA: TGCAGTGCTAGGTTGCCGCAGGAATACAATGAGCAGTTCTTC.

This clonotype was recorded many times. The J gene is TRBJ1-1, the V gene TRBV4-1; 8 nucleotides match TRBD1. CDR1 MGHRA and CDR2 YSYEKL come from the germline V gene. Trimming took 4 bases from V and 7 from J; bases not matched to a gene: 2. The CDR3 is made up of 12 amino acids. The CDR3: CASSRTGREAFF. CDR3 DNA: TGCGCCAGCAGCCGGACAGGGCGTGAAGCTTTCTTT.

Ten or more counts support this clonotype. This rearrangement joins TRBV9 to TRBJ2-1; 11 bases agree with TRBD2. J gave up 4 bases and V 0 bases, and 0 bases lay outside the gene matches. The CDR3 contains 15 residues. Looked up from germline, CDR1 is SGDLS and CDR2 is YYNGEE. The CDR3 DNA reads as TGTGCCAGCAGCGTAGTAGCGGGGGGGTACAATGAGCAGTTCTTC. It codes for CASSVVAGGYNEQFF. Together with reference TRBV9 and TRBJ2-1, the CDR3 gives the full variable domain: DSGVTQTPKHLITATGQRVTLRCSPRSGDLSVYWYQQSLDQGLQFLIQYYNGEERAKGNILERFSAQQFPDLHSELNLSSLELGDSALYFCASSVVAGGYNEQFFGPGTRLTVL.